A single sample gave rise to the 20 T cell receptor beta chains below, sequenced in a study of T cell responses to AZD1222 COVID-19 vaccine. Produced via immunoSEQ multiplex PCR; TCRdb's table is partial and in-frame only. The sample lists some 88,000 clones, 92% occurring once. This specimen was peripheral blood, taken on day 0 of AZD1222 vaccination. The receptor source for this set is an adult in good health.

The rearrangement uses TRBV28 and TRBJ2-5; TRBD2 might be the D (5 bases). The CDR3 is 13 amino acids. V lost 2 bases and J 7 bases, leaving 11 bases between the germline ends. Germline CDR1 is MDHEN and CDR2 is SYDVKM. CDR3: CASSLAGRGTQYF. The CDR3 coding sequence is TGTGCCAGCAGTTTAGCGGGCCGAGGGACCCAGTACTTC.

V gene TRBV9 combines with J gene TRBJ2-1; D is unresolved. The CDR3 contains 12 residues. V lost 2 bases and J 9 bases, leaving 9 bases between the germline ends. The germline V gene has CDR1 SGDLS and CDR2 YYNGEE. CDR3 amino acids: CASSVSGREQFF. The DNA for the CDR3 is TGTGCCAGCAGCGTTAGTGGTCGTGAGCAGTTCTTC.

The CDR3, as DNA: TGCAGCGTTGCCGGCCCGGACAGAGTTAACTATGGCTACACCTTC. Translated: CSVAGPDRVNYGYTF. The chain employs TRBV29-1 and TRBJ1-2; weak D call: TRBD1 (6 bases). V was clipped by 4 bases and J by 1 base, with 16 bases between them. CDR3 length: 15 residues. Germline loops: CDR1 SQVTM, CDR2 ANQGSEA.

This clone was observed once. V usage is TRBV5-1 and J usage is TRBJ2-7; the D is unclear. Trimming removed 0 bases from V and 3 bases from J, with 7 bases in between. The CDR3 extends over 13 amino acids. CDR1 SGHRS and CDR2 YFSETQ come from the germline V gene. The CDR3 reads CASSLAADYEQYF. The CDR3 coding sequence is TGCGCCAGCAGCTTGGCGGCGGACTACGAGCAGTACTTC.

This chain links TRBV7-9 with TRBJ1-5; 9 bases map to TRBD1. CDR1 SEHNR and CDR2 FQNEAQ come from the germline V gene (reference sequence). The CDR3 contains 17 residues. J was trimmed by 1 base and V by 1 base; bases with no gene match: 5. The CDR3 coding sequence is TGTGCCAGCAGCTTAGGGACAGGGGCGGAGAGCAATCAGCCCCAGCATTTT. Its protein product is CASSLGTGAESNQPQHF.

The chain is built from TRBV5-1 and TRBJ1-2, with D possibly matching TRBD1 (5 bases). The CDR3 has 13 amino acids. Germline lookup yields CDR1 SGHRS and CDR2 YFSETQ. V lost 1 base, J lost 3 bases, and 7 bases lay in between. The CDR3 coding sequence is TGCGCCAGCAGCTTGTTACAGGACTATGGCTACACCTTC. Protein: CASSLLQDYGYTF.

The chain has TRBV7-3 and TRBJ1-6; D gene unclear. V lost 4 bases and J lost 5, with 9 bases in between. The CDR3 spans 14 residues. Germline V gene lookup returns CDR1 SGHTA and CDR2 FQGTGA. CDR3 amino acids: CASSYDGNNSPLHF. In DNA form, the CDR3 reads TGTGCCAGCAGCTACGACGGAAATAATTCACCCCTCCACTTT.

This clone showed up just a few times. V usage is TRBV7-9 and J usage is TRBJ2-7; TRBD1 aligns across 9 bases. Germline assignment: CDR1 SEHNR and CDR2 FQNEAQ (reference sequence). V lost 1 base to trimming and J lost 7 bases; unmatched junction nucleotides: 8. There are 15 residues in the CDR3. CDR3 in amino acids: CASSLGTGGAGEQYF. The CDR3 bases are TGTGCCAGCAGCTTAGGAACAGGGGGCGCGGGGGAGCAGTACTTC.

V is TRBV7-9 and J is TRBJ2-3; TRBD2 agrees at 13 bases. The CDR3 length is 17 residues. J was trimmed by 4 bases and V by 3 bases; bases with no gene match: 7. Germline V gene data show CDR1 as SEHNR and CDR2 as FQNEAQ (reference sequence). This chain's CDR3 is CASSFLRTSGRSDTQYF. The CDR3 bases are TGTGCCAGCAGCTTCCTTCGGACTAGCGGGAGATCAGATACGCAGTATTTT.

The J gene is TRBJ1-1, the V gene TRBV6-5; the match to TRBD1 covers 8 bases. The CDR3 is made up of 15 amino acids. J gave up 9 bases and V 0 bases, and 9 bases lay outside the gene matches. Germline CDR1 MNHEY, CDR2 SVGAGI. The CDR3 loop reads CASSYSSTGVYQAFF. In DNA, the CDR3 is TGTGCCAGCAGTTACTCTTCGACAGGGGTTTATCAAGCTTTCTTT.

The chain combines TRBV28 with TRBJ1-1; 7 nucleotides agree with TRBD1. Per germline, CDR1 MDHEN and CDR2 SYDVKM. The ends lost 2 bases at V and 9 bases at J; junction bases unmatched: 6. CDR3 size: 13 residues. The chain's CDR3 is CASSLRPDRQAFF. Written as DNA, the CDR3 is TGTGCCAGCAGTTTACGACCGGACAGGCAAGCTTTCTTT.

The chain has TRBV11-3 and TRBJ2-2, with 12 bases that match TRBD2. CDR3 length: 15 residues. After removal of 3 bases from V and 5 bases from J, the junction contained 1 base not matched to a gene. Germline assignment: CDR1 SGHNT and CDR2 YENEEA. CDR3 amino acids: CASSFGTSGTGELFF. For the CDR3, the DNA is TGTGCCAGCAGCTTCGGGACTAGCGGGACCGGGGAGCTGTTTTTT.

V and J are TRBV6-6 and TRBJ1-5; D is perhaps TRBD1 (5 bases). CDR1 MNHNY and CDR2 SVGAGI come from the germline V gene (reference sequence). V was trimmed by 0 bases and J by 2 bases, leaving 8 bases between them. The CDR3 runs 15 residues. In nucleotides, the CDR3 is TGTGCCAGCAGTTACTCTCGAGGGGGCAATCAGCCCCAGCATTTT. Translation: CASSYSRGGNQPQHF.

The V and J genes are TRBV19 and TRBJ1-3; no reliable D call. Germline loops: CDR1 LNHDA, CDR2 SQIVND (reference sequence). The CDR3 contains 17 residues. V lost 2 bases and J 1 base, leaving 15 bases between the germline ends. The CDR3 protein is CASSISSQAFSGNTIYF. The DNA for the CDR3 is TGTGCCAGTAGTATATCTTCCCAGGCCTTTTCTGGAAACACCATATATTTT.

The V gene is TRBV6-5, the J gene TRBJ2-2; 11 positions agree with TRBD2. Germline V gene lookup returns CDR1 MNHEY and CDR2 SVGAGI. The CDR3 is 15 residues long. J lost 2 bases, V lost 6 bases, and 2 bases had no gene match. CDR3 loop: CASRGTSGNTGELFF. The CDR3 DNA is TGTGCCAGCAGGGGGACTAGCGGTAACACCGGGGAGCTGTTTTTT.

This clone showed up just once. The chain recombines TRBV27 with TRBJ1-2, with D possibly TRBD1 on 6 matching bases. The germline V and J ends were trimmed by 3 bases and 4 bases, with 9 bases remaining between them. This CDR3 contains 13 residues. In germline, CDR1 is MNHEY, CDR2 SMNVEV (reference sequence). In nucleotides, the CDR3 is TGTGCCAGCAGTTTTACAGGGCTCTATGGCTACACCTTC. Translating it yields CASSFTGLYGYTF.

This chain connects TRBV29-1 to TRBJ2-3; 9 bases are a match to TRBD2. V shed 4 bases and J 6 bases; nucleotides not matched to a gene: 11. CDR1 is SQVTM and CDR2 is ANQGSEA in the germline V gene. CDR3 length equals 15 residues. The CDR3: CSVGASGTSGDTQYF. For the CDR3, the DNA is TGCAGCGTTGGCGCTAGCGGGACTTCAGGGGATACGCAGTATTTT.

This sequence joins TRBV21-1 and TRBJ1-1. TRBV21-1 is designated a pseudogene. CDR3 length: 16 amino acids. The DNA of the CDR3 is TGTGCCAGCAGCAGTGAAAGCGGGGCCCTGAGGACTGAAGCTTTCTTT. Amino acid sequence: CASSSESGALRTEAFF.

The chain uses TRBV7-3 and TRBJ2-3; 13 nucleotides align to TRBD2. Germline V gene data show CDR1 as SGHTA and CDR2 as FQGTGA. The CDR3 covers 16 residues. J gave up 3 bases and V 4 bases, and 4 bases lay outside the gene matches. The CDR3 coding sequence is TGTGCCAGCAGCTCCGGACTAGCGGGAGTGACAGATACGCAGTATTTT. It translates to CASSSGLAGVTDTQYF.

The chain uses TRBV28 and TRBJ2-7; TRBD1 matches at 9 bases. The length of the CDR3 is 15 residues. Trimming took 7 bases from V and 5 from J; bases not matched to a gene: 12. Germline CDR1 reads MDHEN; CDR2 reads SYDVKM. CDR3 amino acids: CASTFAGTGSHEQYF. DNA of the CDR3: TGTGCCAGCACTTTTGCCGGGACAGGGTCCCACGAGCAGTACTTC.